This TCR beta chain was sequenced for a study of T-cell reconstitution after alpha-beta-depleted transplantation in children. Points from the study as a whole: Several hundred expanded graft clones reportedly gave rise to the alpha-beta T cells present about two months after transplant. Surviving recipient T cells and thymic progenitors underlay high day-60 TCRbeta diversity in some patients. The main origin of T-cell counts and diversity one year after transplant was newly produced T cells.

The CDR3 contains 15 residues. Trimming shortened V by 4 bases and J by 5 bases, and 14 bases separated the two germline ends. CDR1 is SGHAT, CDR2 FQDESV, per germline (reference sequence). Notes on this clonotype: The antigen is not known.

Preparing the TCRbeta library involved the use of unique molecular identifiers. TCRdb reanalysed the PCR reads using MiXCR and keeps one entry per CDR3 protein. The sample contains roughly 790,000 distinct CDR3 sequences, 16% of which appear only once. Sequences were derived from PBMCs, mostly from graft donor cells, sampled 360 days after TCRalphabeta/CD19-depleted stem cell transplant. The V call is TRBV11-1, the J call TRBJ2-2; D ambiguous. The TCR was taken from a male patient younger than 18 who had a stem cell transplant for acute lymphoblastic leukemia, so the T cells may come from the graft donor. This chain's CDR3 is CASSSQTLLTGELFF. CDR3 nucleotides: TGTGCCAGCAGCTCTCAGACCCTTCTAACCGGGGAGCTGTTTTTT.